One TCR beta chain is described in this entry. Trimming stripped 0 bases from V and 4 bases from J, with 12 bases between. The CDR3 is made up of 15 amino acids. Per germline, CDR1 SGHRS and CDR2 YFSETQ. This record belongs to a study of T-cell memory formation after mild COVID-19. TCRdb recomputed calls from the 5' RACE reads with MiXCR, one row per CDR3 protein. This sample has about half a million distinct CDR3 sequences, with roughly 18% found just once. The TCR sequence derives from an adult woman who had mild COVID-19 (a few samples of this study predate the infection). Cell type and time point are not known. The V and J genes are TRBV5-1 and TRBJ2-3, with D uncertain. The sequenced sample was PBMCs or a T cell subset sorted from them (not recorded which). CDR3 residues: CASSLVNLGADTQYF. The CDR3 region has the DNA TGCGCCAGCAGCTTGGTGAACCTTGGGGCAGATACGCAGTATTTT.